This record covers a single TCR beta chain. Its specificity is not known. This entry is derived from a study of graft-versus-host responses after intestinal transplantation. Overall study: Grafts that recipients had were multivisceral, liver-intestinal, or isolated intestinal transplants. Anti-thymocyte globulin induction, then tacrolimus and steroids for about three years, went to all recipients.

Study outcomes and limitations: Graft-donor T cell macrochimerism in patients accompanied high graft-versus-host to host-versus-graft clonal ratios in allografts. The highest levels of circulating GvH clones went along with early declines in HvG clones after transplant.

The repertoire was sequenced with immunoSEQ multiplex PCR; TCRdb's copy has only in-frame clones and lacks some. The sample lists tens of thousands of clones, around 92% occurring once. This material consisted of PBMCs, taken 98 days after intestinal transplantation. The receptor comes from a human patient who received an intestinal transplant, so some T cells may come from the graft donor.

CDR3 residues: CASSQDRDRNIQYF. CDR3 bases: TGTGCCAGCTCACAGGATAGGGACAGAAACATTCAGTACTTC. The chain recombines TRBV18 with TRBJ2-4, with TRBD1 matching 7 bases. V lost 4 bases, J lost 6 bases, and 6 bases stayed unmatched. CDR3 length: 14 amino acids. The germline CDR1 and CDR2 sequences are KGHSH and LQKENI.